The 15 T cell receptor beta chains below come from one sample, sequenced in a study of blood T cell repertoires in COVID-19. Repertoires were generated with immunoSEQ multiplex PCR, while TCRdb's copy carries only in-frame clones and drops some. This table holds around 310,000 clones, under 90% found once. The specimen sequenced was PBMCs or T cells enriched from blood (not recorded which). The receptors were gathered from a young woman who had recovered from COVID-19.

CDR3 nucleotide sequence: TGTGCCAGCTCACCGACAGTCTCTGGAAACACCATATATTTT. This sequence encodes CASSPTVSGNTIYF. The rearrangement uses TRBV18 and TRBJ1-3; perhaps TRBD1 as D (5 bases). The V end was cut by 3 bases, the J end by 0 bases, with 6 bases between. CDR3 length: 14 residues. Germline V gene sequence: CDR1 KGHSH, CDR2 LQKENI.

This clone was detected once. This rearrangement joins TRBV14 to TRBJ1-3; no reliable D call. The CDR3 is 14 residues long. The V and J ends lost 2 bases and 4 bases respectively, with 9 bases between them. CDR1 and CDR2 (germline): SGHDN, FVKESK. CDR3: CASSQLRGGNTIYF. The CDR3 DNA follows: TGTGCCAGCAGCCAACTCCGGGGAGGAAACACCATATATTTT.

This chain uses TRBV5-1 with TRBJ1-2; 7 bases fit TRBD1. Germline lookup yields CDR1 SGHRS and CDR2 YFSETQ. The ends lost 4 bases at V and 5 bases at J; junction bases unmatched: 2. The CDR3 has 12 amino acids. CDR3: CASSPTGYGYTF. DNA of the CDR3: TGCGCCAGCAGCCCGACAGGGTATGGCTACACCTTC.

This rearrangement joins TRBV25-1 to TRBJ1-3; no definite D call. CDR3 size: 15 residues. Between the trimmed V and J ends, which lost 7 bases and 0 bases, there was a span of 13 bases. Germline loops: CDR1 MGHDK, CDR2 SYGVNS. In DNA form, the CDR3 reads TGTGCCAGCACCTTACCGAAGAGCTCTGGAAACACCATATATTTT. Encoded protein: CASTLPKSSGNTIYF.

This chain links TRBV15 with TRBJ1-5, with D maybe TRBD1 (5 bases). The V end lost 0 bases, the J end lost 2 bases, and 11 bases lay between the germline ends. Germline V gene sequence: CDR1 LNHNV, CDR2 YYDKDF (reference sequence). The CDR3 has 16 amino acids. CDR3 DNA sequence: TGTGCCACCAGCAGAGACGGGACTTTTGGCAATCAGCCCCAGCATTTT. It codes for CATSRDGTFGNQPQHF.

This chain links TRBV7-2 with TRBJ2-7, with TRBD1 matching 7 bases. Trimming removed 5 bases from V and 2 bases from J; junction bases left unmatched: 6. The CDR3 extends over 14 amino acids. Germline V lookup: CDR1 SGHTA, CDR2 FQGNSA. The CDR3, as DNA: TGTGCCAGCAGCATACAGGGGTCTACCTACGAGCAGTACTTC. Translation gives CASSIQGSTYEQYF.

V usage is TRBV5-6 and J usage is TRBJ2-7; 9 positions agree with TRBD1. This CDR3 spans 15 amino acids. The J segment lost 7 bases and the V segment lost 4 bases, leaving 12 bases of the junction unmatched. Germline lookup yields CDR1 SGHDT and CDR2 YYEEEE. Written as DNA, the CDR3 is TGTGCCAGCAGCCGGACAGGGGATTTGTTAGGGGAGCAGTACTTC. Protein product: CASSRTGDLLGEQYF.

The chain carries TRBV5-1 and TRBJ2-1; a weak D match, TRBD1 (6 bases). Germline CDR1 and CDR2: SGHRS and YFSETQ. This CDR3 is 16 amino acids long. V was clipped by 0 bases and J by 0 bases, with 10 bases between them. The CDR3 loop is CASSLAGQSSYNEQFF. The CDR3 region has the DNA TGCGCCAGCAGCTTGGCCGGACAGAGCTCCTACAATGAGCAGTTCTTC.

V gene TRBV4-2 combines with J gene TRBJ1-1, with D perhaps matching TRBD1 (6 bases). CDR3 size: 16 residues. Germline values: CDR1 LGHNA, CDR2 YNFKEQ. Trimming stripped 3 bases from V and 3 bases from J, with 17 bases between. The CDR3 sequence is CASSQYHRVEDTEAFF. CDR3 nucleotide sequence: TGTGCCAGCAGCCAGTATCACAGGGTGGAGGACACTGAAGCTTTCTTT.

The chain links TRBV14 to TRBJ1-6; D is unresolved. The V end lost 0 bases, the J end lost 12 bases, and 15 bases lay between the germline ends. The CDR3 sequence is 15 residues long. Germline loops: CDR1 SGHDN, CDR2 FVKESK. The CDR3 is CASSQDSGRFRPLHF. CDR3 sequence (DNA): TGTGCCAGCAGCCAAGATAGCGGCCGGTTTAGACCCCTCCACTTT.

V usage is TRBV28 and J usage is TRBJ1-3; D ambiguous. The CDR3 has 16 amino acids. The germline CDR1 and CDR2 sequences are MDHEN and SYDVKM. Trimming removed 2 bases at V and 3 bases at J, with 14 bases between. Here the CDR3 DNA reads TGTGCCAGCAGTTTAGGCGCGGCAATGTATGGAAACACCATATATTTT. Encoded protein: CASSLGAAMYGNTIYF.

V is TRBV6-5 and J is TRBJ2-1; 12 bases are a match to TRBD2. The J segment lost 6 bases and the V segment lost 2 bases, leaving 5 bases of the junction unmatched. CDR1 and CDR2 (germline): MNHEY, SVGAGI. The CDR3 length is 16 residues. In nucleotides, the CDR3 is TGTGCCAGCAGTTACGGGACTAGCGGGCATCGCAATGAGCAGTTCTTC. Translating it yields CASSYGTSGHRNEQFF.

The V and J genes are TRBV7-9 and TRBJ2-3; TRBD2 matches at 11 bases. After removal of 4 bases from V and 5 bases from J, the junction contained 8 bases not matched to a gene. Germline CDR1 is SEHNR and CDR2 is FQNEAQ (reference sequence). This CDR3 has 16 amino acids. CDR3 nucleotide sequence: TGTGCCAGCAGCTATGATAGCGGGAGGGTAATAGATACGCAGTATTTT. Translated, it gives CASSYDSGRVIDTQYF.

The chain carries TRBV10-3 and TRBJ2-7; 9 bases map to TRBD1. The CDR3 contains 15 residues. The J segment lost 2 bases and the V segment lost 4 bases, leaving 6 bases of the junction unmatched. In germline, CDR1 is ENHRY, CDR2 SYGVKD. The CDR3 region is CAISGFGTGTYEQYF. CDR3 bases: TGTGCCATCAGTGGTTTCGGGACAGGGACCTACGAGCAGTACTTC.

This chain joins TRBV6-1 and TRBJ2-7; 11 bases align to TRBD2. The ends lost 2 bases at V and 4 bases at J; junction bases unmatched: 4. Per germline, CDR1 MNHNS and CDR2 SASEGT. The CDR3 extends over 15 amino acids. CDR3 sequence: CASSEFTSGSYEQYF. In DNA form, the CDR3 reads TGTGCCAGCAGTGAATTTACTAGCGGGAGTTACGAGCAGTACTTC.